This TCR beta chain was obtained from a study of CD8 T cells in ankylosing spondylitis. Study-level points and caveats: Roughly eight highly homologous variants made up a TCR beta motif that seemed to typify ankylosing spondylitis blood.

As concerns this clonotype: Its antigen remains unidentified.

The germline gives CDR1 SQVTM, CDR2 ANQGSEA. With 0 bases removed from V and 2 bases from J, the gap between germline ends came to 8 bases. The CDR3 runs 13 residues. TCRdb used MiXCR to reprocess the 5' RACE reads, holding one entry per CDR3 protein. Among 700,000 or so distinct CDR3 sequences listed, around 19% were seen once. Sequencing used blood, either unsorted or a sorted T cell fraction (not recorded which). The chain is built from TRBV29-1 and TRBJ2-7; D uncertain. The receptor comes from a male donor with ankylosing spondylitis. The CDR3 sequence is CSVEDGRTYEQYF. CDR3 bases: TGCAGCGTTGAAGATGGCCGGACCTACGAGCAGTACTTC.